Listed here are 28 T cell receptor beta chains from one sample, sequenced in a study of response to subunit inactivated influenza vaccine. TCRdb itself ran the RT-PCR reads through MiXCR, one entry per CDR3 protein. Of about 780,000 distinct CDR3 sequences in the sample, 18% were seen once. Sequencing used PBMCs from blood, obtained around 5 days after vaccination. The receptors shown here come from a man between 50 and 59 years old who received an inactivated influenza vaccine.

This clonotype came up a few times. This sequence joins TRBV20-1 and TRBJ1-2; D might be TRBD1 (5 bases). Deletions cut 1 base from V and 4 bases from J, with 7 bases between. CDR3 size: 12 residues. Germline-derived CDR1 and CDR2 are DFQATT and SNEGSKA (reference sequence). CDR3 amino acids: CSARGGSYGYTF. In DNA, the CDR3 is TGCAGTGCTAGAGGGGGGAGCTATGGCTACACCTTC.

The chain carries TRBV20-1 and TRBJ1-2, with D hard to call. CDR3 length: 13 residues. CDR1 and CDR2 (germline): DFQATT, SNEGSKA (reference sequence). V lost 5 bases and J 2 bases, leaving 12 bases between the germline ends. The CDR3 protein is CSAENTDNYGYTF. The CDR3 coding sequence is TGCAGTGCTGAAAATACAGACAACTATGGCTACACCTTC.

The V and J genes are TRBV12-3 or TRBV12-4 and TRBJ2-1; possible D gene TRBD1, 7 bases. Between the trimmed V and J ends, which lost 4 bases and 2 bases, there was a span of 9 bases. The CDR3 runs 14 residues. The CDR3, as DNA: TGTGCCAGCAGTTCCAGGGGGGCCTACAATGAGCAGTTCTTC. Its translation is CASSSRGAYNEQFF.

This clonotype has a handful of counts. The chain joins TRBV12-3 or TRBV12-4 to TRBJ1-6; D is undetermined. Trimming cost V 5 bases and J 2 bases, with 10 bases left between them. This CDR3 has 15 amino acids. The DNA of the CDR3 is TGTGCCAGCAGTCCAGCGGGAACCTATAATTCACCCCTCCACTTT. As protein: CASSPAGTYNSPLHF.

For the CDR3, the DNA is TGCGCCAGCAGCCAAGATGTATTCCGGGGGACGGAGCAGTACTTC. It specifies CASSQDVFRGTEQYF. The chain couples TRBV4-3 to TRBJ2-7; D is perhaps TRBD2 (6 bases). The CDR3 is 15 amino acids. CDR1 LGHNA and CDR2 YSLEER come from the germline V gene. The V end was cut by 0 bases, the J end by 7 bases, with 16 bases between.

The CDR3 DNA reads TGCAGCGTTGTGGACAGCCTCCCCTCCACAGATACGCAGTATTTT. Amino acids: CSVVDSLPSTDTQYF. This chain uses TRBV29-1 with TRBJ2-3; TRBD1 is a possible D gene (6 bases). The germline V gene has CDR1 SQVTM and CDR2 ANQGSEA. V was cut by 4 bases and J by 2 bases, with 16 bases left in between. CDR3 length: 15 residues.

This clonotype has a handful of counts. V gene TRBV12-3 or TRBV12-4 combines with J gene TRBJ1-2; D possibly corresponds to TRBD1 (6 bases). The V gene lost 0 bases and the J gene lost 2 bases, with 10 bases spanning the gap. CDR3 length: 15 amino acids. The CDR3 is CASSLAPTGNYGYTF. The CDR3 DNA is TGTGCCAGCAGTTTAGCGCCTACAGGGAACTATGGCTACACCTTC.

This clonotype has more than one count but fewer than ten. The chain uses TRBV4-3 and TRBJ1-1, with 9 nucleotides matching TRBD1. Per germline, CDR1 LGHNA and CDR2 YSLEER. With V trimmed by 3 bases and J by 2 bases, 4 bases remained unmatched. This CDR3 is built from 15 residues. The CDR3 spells CASSQETGGNTEAFF. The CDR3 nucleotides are TGCGCCAGCAGCCAGGAGACAGGGGGAAACACTGAAGCTTTCTTT.

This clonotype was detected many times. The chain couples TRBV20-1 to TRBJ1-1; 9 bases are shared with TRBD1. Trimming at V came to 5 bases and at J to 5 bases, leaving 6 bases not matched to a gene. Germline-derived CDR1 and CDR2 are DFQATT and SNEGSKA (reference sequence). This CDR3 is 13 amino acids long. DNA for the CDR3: TGCAGTGCTCAGGACAGGGGTAGGACTGAAGCTTTCTTT. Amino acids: CSAQDRGRTEAFF.

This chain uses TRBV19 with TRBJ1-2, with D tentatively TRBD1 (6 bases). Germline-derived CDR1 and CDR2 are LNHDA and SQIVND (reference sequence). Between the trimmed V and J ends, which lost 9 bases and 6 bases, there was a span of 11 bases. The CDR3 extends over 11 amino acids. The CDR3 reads CARSTGHGYTF. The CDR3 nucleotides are TGTGCCAGGAGCACAGGGCATGGCTACACCTTC.

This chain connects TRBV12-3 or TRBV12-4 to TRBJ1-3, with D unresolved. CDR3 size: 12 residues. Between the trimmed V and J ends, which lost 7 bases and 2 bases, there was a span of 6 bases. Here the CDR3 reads CASNGPGNTIYF. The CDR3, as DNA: TGTGCCAGCAACGGGCCTGGAAACACCATATATTTT.

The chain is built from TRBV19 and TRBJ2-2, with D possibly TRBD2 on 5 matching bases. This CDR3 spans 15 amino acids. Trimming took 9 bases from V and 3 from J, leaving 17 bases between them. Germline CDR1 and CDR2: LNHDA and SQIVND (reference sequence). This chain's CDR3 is CASKDWGADTGELFF. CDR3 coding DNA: TGTGCCAGCAAGGATTGGGGAGCGGACACCGGGGAGCTGTTTTTT.

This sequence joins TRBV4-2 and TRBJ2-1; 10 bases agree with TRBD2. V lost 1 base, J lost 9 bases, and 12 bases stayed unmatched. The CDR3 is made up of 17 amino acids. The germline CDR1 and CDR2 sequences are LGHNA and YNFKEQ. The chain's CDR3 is CASSQAKLAGISSEQFF. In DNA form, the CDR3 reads TGTGCCAGCAGCCAAGCTAAACTAGCGGGGATTAGTAGTGAGCAGTTCTTC.

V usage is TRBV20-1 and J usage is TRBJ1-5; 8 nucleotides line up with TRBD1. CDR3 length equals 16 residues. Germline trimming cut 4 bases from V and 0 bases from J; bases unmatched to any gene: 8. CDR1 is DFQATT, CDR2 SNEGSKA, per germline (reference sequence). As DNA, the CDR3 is TGCAGTGCTATGGGACAGGAAACCCTTAGCAATCAGCCCCAGCATTTT. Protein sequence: CSAMGQETLSNQPQHF.

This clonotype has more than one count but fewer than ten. CDR3 sequence (DNA): TGCGCCAGCAGCCACAGGGGGCTGGCAGATACGCAGTATTTT. Translation: CASSHRGLADTQYF. The chain carries TRBV5-1 and TRBJ2-3; 9 positions match TRBD1. From germline, CDR1 is SGHRS and CDR2 YFSETQ. The CDR3 has 14 amino acids. V gave up 4 bases and J gave up 4 bases; unmatched junction bases: 4.

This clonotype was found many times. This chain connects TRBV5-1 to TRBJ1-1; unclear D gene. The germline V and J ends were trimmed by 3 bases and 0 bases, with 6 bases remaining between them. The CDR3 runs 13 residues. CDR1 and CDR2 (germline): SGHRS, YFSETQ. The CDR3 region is CASSSTMNTEAFF. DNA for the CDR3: TGCGCCAGCAGCTCAACCATGAACACTGAAGCTTTCTTT.

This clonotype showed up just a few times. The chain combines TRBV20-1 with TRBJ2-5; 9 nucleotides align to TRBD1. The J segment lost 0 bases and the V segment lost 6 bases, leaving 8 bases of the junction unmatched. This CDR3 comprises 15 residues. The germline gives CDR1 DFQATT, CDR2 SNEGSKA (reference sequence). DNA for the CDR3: TGCAGTGCCCCCCCACAGGGGGCGTACCAAGAGACCCAGTACTTC. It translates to CSAPPQGAYQETQYF.

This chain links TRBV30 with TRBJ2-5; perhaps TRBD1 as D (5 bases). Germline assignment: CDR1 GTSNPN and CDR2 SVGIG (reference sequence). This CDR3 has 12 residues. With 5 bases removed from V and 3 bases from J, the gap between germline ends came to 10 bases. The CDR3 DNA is TGTGCCTGGGCGCAGGGTGAAGAGACCCAGTACTTC. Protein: CAWAQGEETQYF.

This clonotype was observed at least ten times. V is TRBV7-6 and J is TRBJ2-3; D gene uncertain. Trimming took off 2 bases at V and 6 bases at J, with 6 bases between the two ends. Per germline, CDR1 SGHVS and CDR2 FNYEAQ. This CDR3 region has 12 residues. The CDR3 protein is CASSLSYDTQYF. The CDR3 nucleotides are TGTGCCAGCAGCTTATCATACGATACGCAGTATTTT.

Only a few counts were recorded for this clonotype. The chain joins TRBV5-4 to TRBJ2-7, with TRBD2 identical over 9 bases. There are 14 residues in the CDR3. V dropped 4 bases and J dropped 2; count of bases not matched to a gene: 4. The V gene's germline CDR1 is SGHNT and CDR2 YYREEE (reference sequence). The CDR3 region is CASSTSGSAYEQYF. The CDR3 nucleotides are TGTGCCAGCAGCACTAGCGGGTCCGCCTACGAGCAGTACTTC.

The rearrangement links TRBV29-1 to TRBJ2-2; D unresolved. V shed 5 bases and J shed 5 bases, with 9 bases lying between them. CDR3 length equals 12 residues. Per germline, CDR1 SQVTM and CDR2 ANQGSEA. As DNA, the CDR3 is TGCAGCGTTCACTTTGGGACCGGGGAGCTGTTTTTT. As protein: CSVHFGTGELFF.

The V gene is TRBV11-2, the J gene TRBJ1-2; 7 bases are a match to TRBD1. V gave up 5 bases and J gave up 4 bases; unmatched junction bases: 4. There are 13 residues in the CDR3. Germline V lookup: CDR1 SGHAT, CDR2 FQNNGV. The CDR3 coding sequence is TGTGCCAGCAGCATCGGGACAGTCTATGGCTACACCTTC. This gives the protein CASSIGTVYGYTF. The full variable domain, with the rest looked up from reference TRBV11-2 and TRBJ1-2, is EAGVAQSPRYKIIEKRQSVAFWCNPISGHATLYWYQQILGQGPKLLIQFQNNGVVDDSQLPKDRFSAERLKGVDSTLKIQPAKLEDSAVYLCASSIGTVYGYTFGSGTRLTVV.

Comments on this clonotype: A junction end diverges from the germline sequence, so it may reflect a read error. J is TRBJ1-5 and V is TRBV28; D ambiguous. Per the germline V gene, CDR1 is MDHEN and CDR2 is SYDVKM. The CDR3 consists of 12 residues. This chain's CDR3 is CASSSPAGSQDF. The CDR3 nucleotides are TGTGCCAGCAGTTCCCCGGCGGGGTCCCAGGATTTT.

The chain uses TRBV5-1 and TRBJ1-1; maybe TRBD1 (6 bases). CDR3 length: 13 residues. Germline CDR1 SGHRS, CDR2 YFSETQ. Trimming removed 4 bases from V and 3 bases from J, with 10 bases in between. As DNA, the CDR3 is TGCGCCAGCAGCAAACAGGGCCACACTGAAGCTTTCTTT. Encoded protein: CASSKQGHTEAFF.

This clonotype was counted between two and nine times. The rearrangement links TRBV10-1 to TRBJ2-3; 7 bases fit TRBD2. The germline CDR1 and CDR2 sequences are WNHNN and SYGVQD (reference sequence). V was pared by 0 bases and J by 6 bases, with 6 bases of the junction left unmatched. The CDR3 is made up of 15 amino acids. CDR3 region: CASSESGRAADTQYF. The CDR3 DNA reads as TGCGCCAGCAGTGAGTCGGGGAGGGCGGCGGATACGCAGTATTTT.

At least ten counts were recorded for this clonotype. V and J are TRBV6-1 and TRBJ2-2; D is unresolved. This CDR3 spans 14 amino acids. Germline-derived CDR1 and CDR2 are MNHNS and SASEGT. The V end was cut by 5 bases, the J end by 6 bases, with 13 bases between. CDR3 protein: CASSLAGLAGELFF. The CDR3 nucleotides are TGTGCCAGCAGTCTCGCTGGTCTTGCCGGGGAGCTGTTTTTT.

CDR3 coding DNA: TGTGCCAGCAGCTTAGCGCGTTCTAGGGCCTACGAGCAGTACTTC. It specifies CASSLARSRAYEQYF. This chain joins TRBV7-2 and TRBJ2-7; D is undetermined. The CDR3 contains 15 residues. V lost 0 bases, J lost 2 bases, and 11 bases lay in between. CDR1 SGHTA and CDR2 FQGNSA come from the germline V gene.

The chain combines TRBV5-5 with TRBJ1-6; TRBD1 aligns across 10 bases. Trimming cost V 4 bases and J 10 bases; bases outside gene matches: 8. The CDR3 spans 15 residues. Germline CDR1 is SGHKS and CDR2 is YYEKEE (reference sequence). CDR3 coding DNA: TGTGCCAGCAGCCCAAGACAGGGGGCCATCTCACCCCTCCACTTT. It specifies CASSPRQGAISPLHF.